One and the same sample provided the 30 T cell receptor beta chains below, sequenced in a study of cytomegalovirus exposure and HLA in healthy donors. PCR employed 60 Vbeta and 13 Jbeta primers. Measured with immunoSEQ multiplex PCR; TCRdb has only the in-frame clones, and not every one. The sample has around 150,000 clones, 79% seen once; the top ten hold around 6.3%. Material: PBMCs. The receptor set was obtained from a man aged 45-65 years in good health and CMV-seropositive.

The V and J genes are TRBV5-1 and TRBJ2-7, with a tentative D call TRBD1 (5 bases). Germline CDR1 is SGHRS and CDR2 is YFSETQ. This CDR3 is 13 amino acids long. V dropped 4 bases and J dropped 3 bases, with 11 bases sitting between them. CDR3 in amino acids: CASSPDSYYEQYF. The CDR3 nucleotides read TGCGCCAGCAGCCCCGACAGTTACTACGAGCAGTACTTC.

The chain has TRBV15 and TRBJ2-7, with TRBD2 matching 10 bases. The V and J ends lost 1 base and 5 bases, in that order; junction bases with no gene match: 8. The CDR3 sequence is 16 residues long. Germline CDR1 is LNHNV and CDR2 is YYDKDF (reference sequence). The CDR3 spells CATSRGKLAGGHEQYF. Here the CDR3 DNA reads TGTGCCACCAGCAGAGGGAAATTAGCGGGAGGCCACGAGCAGTACTTC.

The chain combines TRBV5-1 with TRBJ2-3; TRBD2 is a possible D gene (5 bases). Germline CDR1 SGHRS, CDR2 YFSETQ. V dropped 0 bases and J dropped 2 bases, with 10 bases sitting between them. The CDR3 length is 15 residues. The CDR3 here is CASSLGADHTDTQYF. The CDR3 bases are TGCGCCAGCAGCTTGGGAGCGGACCACACAGATACGCAGTATTTT.

The chain recombines TRBV9 with TRBJ2-1; TRBD2 matches at 10 bases. V lost 4 bases and J lost 4; bases outside the gene matches: 11. The CDR3 loop spans 17 amino acids. From germline, CDR1 is SGDLS and CDR2 YYNGEE. CDR3: CASSPSGSFLGYNEQFF. The CDR3 DNA is TGTGCCAGCAGCCCTAGCGGGAGCTTTCTGGGATACAATGAGCAGTTCTTC.

This chain joins TRBV11-2 and TRBJ2-7, with 7 positions matching TRBD1. The CDR3 covers 13 residues. With 5 bases clipped from V and 4 bases from J, the junction kept 5 bases outside the gene matches. CDR1 SGHAT and CDR2 FQNNGV come from the germline V gene. CDR3 loop: CASSRDRVYEQYF. The CDR3 DNA sequence: TGTGCCAGCAGCCGGGACAGAGTTTACGAGCAGTACTTC.

This chain connects TRBV11-3 to TRBJ2-5; 13 positions match TRBD2. The V and J ends lost 5 bases and 4 bases, in that order; junction bases with no gene match: 7. This CDR3 is built from 16 residues. Germline assignment: CDR1 SGHNT and CDR2 YENEEA. The DNA for the CDR3 is TGTGCCAGCAGCCAAGGGACTAGCGGGAACGGAGAGACCCAGTACTTC. Amino acids: CASSQGTSGNGETQYF.

The chain uses TRBV5-4 and TRBJ2-5; 8 positions match TRBD2. The germline V gene encodes CDR1 SGHNT and CDR2 YYREEE (reference sequence). With V trimmed by 4 bases and J by 4 bases, 12 bases remained unmatched. The CDR3 length is 16 residues. The CDR3 DNA reads TGTGCCAGCAGCGGAGGGACTAGTAGAATTGGAGAGACCCAGTACTTC. Translated: CASSGGTSRIGETQYF.

Points on this clone: One end of the junction fails to match germline, which may point to a read error. V is TRBV6-5 and J is TRBJ1-3; 7 bases line up with TRBD1. This CDR3 region has 15 residues. The germline gives CDR1 MNHEY, CDR2 SVGAGI. The DNA for the CDR3 is TGTACCAGCAGACCTGGGACAGACTCTGGAAACACCATATATTTT. Translation: CTSRPGTDSGNTIYF.

The chain carries TRBV5-4 and TRBJ2-7; 12 nucleotides line up with TRBD1. This CDR3 has 16 amino acids. J gave up 3 bases and V 0 bases, and 4 bases lay outside the gene matches. The germline V gene has CDR1 SGHNT and CDR2 YYREEE (reference sequence). The CDR3 nucleotides read TGTGCCAGCAGCTTGGGGGGGACAGGGGGCCTCTACGAGCAGTACTTC. This translates into CASSLGGTGGLYEQYF.

This sequence joins TRBV29-1 and TRBJ2-1, with 7 positions matching TRBD1. CDR1 and CDR2 from the germline V gene are SQVTM and ANQGSEA. CDR3 length: 12 amino acids. Trimming cost V 0 bases and J 10 bases; bases outside gene matches: 3. Here the CDR3 reads CSVEEVGGEQFF. CDR3 in DNA: TGCAGCGTTGAAGAGGTAGGGGGCGAGCAGTTCTTC.

The rearrangement uses TRBV18 and TRBJ1-4; 11 nucleotides agree with TRBD1. CDR3 length: 15 residues. Germline CDR1 reads KGHSH; CDR2 reads LQKENI. The junction had 7 bases not matched to a gene; V was cut back by 5 bases and J by 8 bases. CDR3 sequence: CASSSTGTGGEKLFF. The CDR3 DNA follows: TGTGCCAGCTCATCGACCGGGACAGGGGGAGAAAAACTGTTTTTT.

This clone was recorded a few times. V and J are TRBV11-1 and TRBJ2-1, with 10 nucleotides matching TRBD2. Germline V gives CDR1 SGHAT, CDR2 FQDESV (reference sequence). The junction had 11 bases not matched to a gene; V was cut back by 5 bases and J by 7 bases. CDR3 length: 16 amino acids. CDR3 in DNA: TGTGCCAGCAGCCCCACAGGACTAGCGGCAGGGAATGAGCAGTTCTTC. Protein sequence: CASSPTGLAAGNEQFF.

In its sample, this clone was seen once. The rearrangement links TRBV28 to TRBJ2-1, with D possibly TRBD2 on 6 matching bases. In germline, CDR1 is MDHEN, CDR2 SYDVKM. The CDR3 sequence is 14 residues long. The V and J ends lost 6 bases and 6 bases respectively, with 15 bases between them. CDR3 protein: CASRSGEETNEQFF. The CDR3 nucleotides read TGTGCCAGCAGAAGTGGGGAGGAGACCAATGAGCAGTTCTTC.

This clone appeared a single time. The chain carries TRBV11-2 and TRBJ2-5; D not certain. Germline loops: CDR1 SGHAT, CDR2 FQNNGV. This CDR3 contains 11 residues. V lost 4 bases and J 2 bases, leaving 2 bases between the germline ends. The CDR3 coding sequence is TGTGCCAGCAGCTCGCAAGAGACCCAGTACTTC. This translates into CASSSQETQYF.

This clone was seen once. The chain joins TRBV23-1 to TRBJ2-7, with 7 bases fitting TRBD2. TRBV23-1 is designated an ORF whose function remains uncertain. The CDR3 runs to 14 residues. Trimming cost V 4 bases and J 2 bases; bases outside gene matches: 5. DNA of the CDR3: TGCGCCAGCAGTCTCCGCGGGGGAACCTACGAGCAGTACTTC. Amino acids: CASSLRGGTYEQYF.

The CDR3 DNA follows: TGTGCCAGCACTGGAGGGGCAGGGTATGGCTACACCTTC. This codes for CASTGGAGYGYTF. The V call is TRBV6-6, the J call TRBJ1-2; D possibly corresponds to TRBD1 (5 bases). Looked up from germline, CDR1 is MNHNY and CDR2 is SVGAGI (reference sequence). Trimming shortened V by 7 bases and J by 5 bases, and 14 bases separated the two germline ends. CDR3 size: 13 residues.

The chain recombines TRBV2 with TRBJ2-2; TRBD2 matches 7 bases. J was trimmed by 0 bases and V by 5 bases; bases with no gene match: 6. Germline V CDR1 and CDR2: SNHLY, FYNNEI. The CDR3 runs 16 residues. The CDR3 loop reads CASSQEGTTNTGELFF. In DNA, the CDR3 is TGTGCCAGCAGTCAAGAAGGGACTACGAACACCGGGGAGCTGTTTTTT.

This clone is a singleton in its sample. The genes are TRBV6-6 and TRBJ1-2, with D uncertain. This CDR3 has 14 amino acids. The ends were cut back, 9 bases at V and 5 bases at J, with 19 bases in the middle. Germline CDR1 and CDR2: MNHNY and SVGAGI (reference sequence). The CDR3 nucleotides read TGTGCCAGTCTTCCTACGGGGTTTCGGTATGGCTACACCTTC. It codes for CASLPTGFRYGYTF.

The table lists this clone with a count of one. V and J are TRBV7-2 and TRBJ2-3; D is uncertain. CDR3 length: 13 residues. CDR1 and CDR2 (germline): SGHTA, FQGNSA. Trimming took 3 bases from V and 4 from J, leaving 8 bases between them. CDR3 nucleotide sequence: TGTGCCAGCAGCTTTGACAACCCAGATACGCAGTATTTT. It is translated as CASSFDNPDTQYF.

The genes are TRBV28 and TRBJ2-3; TRBD2 agrees at 10 bases. Germline loops: CDR1 MDHEN, CDR2 SYDVKM. This CDR3 comprises 17 residues. Trimming removed 6 bases from V and 2 bases from J; junction bases left unmatched: 11. CDR3 loop: CASSHPYGLADTDTQYF. The CDR3 nucleotides read TGTGCCAGCAGCCATCCCTACGGACTAGCGGACACAGATACGCAGTATTTT. The entire variable domain, with the rest obtained from reference TRBV28 and TRBJ2-3, is as follows: DVKVTQSSRYLVKRTGEKVFLECVQDMDHENMFWYRQDPGLGLRLIYFSYDVKMKEKGDIPEGYSVSREKKERFSLILESASTNQTSMYLCASSHPYGLADTDTQYFGPGTRLTVL.

V usage is TRBV6-5 and J usage is TRBJ1-6, with D perhaps matching TRBD1 (6 bases). CDR1 and CDR2 (germline): MNHEY, SVGAGI. Between the trimmed V and J ends, which lost 4 bases and 7 bases, there was a span of 14 bases. The CDR3 extends over 15 amino acids. The CDR3 here is CASSFVRGYNSPLHF. The DNA of the CDR3 is TGTGCCAGCAGTTTTGTCAGGGGTTACAATTCACCCCTCCACTTT.

Concerning this clone: Other DNA sequences in the same sample also yield this CDR3. This chain connects TRBV5-4 to TRBJ2-2; 7 bases fit TRBD2. The CDR3 has 16 residues. Germline V CDR1 and CDR2: SGHNT, YYREEE (reference sequence). Trimming at V came to 5 bases and at J to 6 bases, leaving 13 bases not matched to a gene. The CDR3 coding sequence is TGTGCCAGCAGGCCCGCGGGGCAGGGAGGGGCCGGGGAGCTGTTTTTT. It is translated as CASRPAGQGGAGELFF.

This chain connects TRBV6-1 to TRBJ1-2; D ambiguous. Germline CDR1 is MNHNS and CDR2 is SASEGT. CDR3 length equals 12 residues. The V gene lost 3 bases and the J gene lost 4 bases, with 6 bases spanning the gap. CDR3 protein: CASSEAVYGYTF. The CDR3 DNA reads TGTGCCAGCAGTGAGGCAGTCTATGGCTACACCTTC.

The chain carries TRBV19 and TRBJ2-7; tentatively, D is TRBD2 (6 bases). Per the germline V gene, CDR1 is LNHDA and CDR2 is SQIVND (reference sequence). The V end lost 5 bases, the J end lost 4 bases, and 12 bases lay between the germline ends. The CDR3 totals 13 residues. The CDR3 nucleotides read TGTGCCAGTAGTTTGGGACTGAGGTACGAGCAGTACTTC. It is translated as CASSLGLRYEQYF.

The chain is built from TRBV2 and TRBJ2-1; weak D call: TRBD1 (6 bases). Trimming removed 6 bases from V and 0 bases from J, with 15 bases in between. Germline CDR1 is SNHLY and CDR2 is FYNNEI. The CDR3 is 16 amino acids. The CDR3 is CASRASGAVSYNEQFF. CDR3 DNA sequence: TGTGCCAGCAGAGCGTCAGGGGCCGTCTCCTACAATGAGCAGTTCTTC.

The rearrangement joins TRBV7-9 to TRBJ1-1; unclear D gene. The CDR3 consists of 12 residues. Trimming removed 5 bases at V and 6 bases at J, with 10 bases between. The V gene's germline CDR1 is SEHNR and CDR2 FQNEAQ (reference sequence). The CDR3 region is CASSTVLPEAFF. Here the CDR3 DNA reads TGTGCCAGCAGCACAGTACTTCCTGAAGCTTTCTTT.

With respect to this clone: The sample has other DNA sequences that encode this CDR3 too. V gene TRBV5-1 combines with J gene TRBJ2-3; a possible D gene is TRBD2 (6 bases). Germline V lookup: CDR1 SGHRS, CDR2 YFSETQ. The germline V and J ends were trimmed by 2 bases and 0 bases, with 7 bases remaining between them. The CDR3 contains 14 residues. CDR3: CASSLSGSTDTQYF. Here the CDR3 DNA reads TGCGCCAGCAGCTTAAGCGGGAGCACAGATACGCAGTATTTT.

CDR3 sequence (DNA): TGTGCCACCCAACCAGGGGACAGGGGGACTGGTGGGGCCAACGTCCTGACTTTC. Translated, it gives CATQPGDRGTGGANVLTF. This sequence joins TRBV10-3 and TRBJ2-6, with 11 positions matching TRBD1. Germline CDR1 and CDR2: ENHRY and SYGVKD. This CDR3 comprises 18 residues. With V trimmed by 10 bases and J by 3 bases, 14 bases remained unmatched.

The V gene is TRBV11-2, the J gene TRBJ2-7; tentatively, D is TRBD1 (5 bases). Germline-derived CDR1 and CDR2 are SGHAT and FQNNGV. The V end was cut by 1 base, the J end by 3 bases, with 10 bases between. The CDR3 has 14 amino acids. The CDR3 DNA reads TGTGCCAGCAGCTTAGGTACAGGAAACTACGAGCAGTACTTC. Its translation is CASSLGTGNYEQYF.

The rearrangement uses TRBV27 and TRBJ1-1; no reliable D call. The length of the CDR3 is 13 residues. The V and J ends lost 3 bases and 1 base respectively, with 6 bases between them. CDR1 and CDR2 from the germline V gene are MNHEY and SMNVEV (reference sequence). The DNA of the CDR3 is TGTGCCAGCAGTTTCGGGGAGAACACTGAAGCTTTCTTT. It yields the protein CASSFGENTEAFF.